This T cell receptor (beta chain) was identified during a study of Graves' ophthalmopathy and Graves' hyperthyroidism (dated by TCRdb to 2016 to 2019). Concerning the study at large: Peripheral blood was collected at initial diagnosis, before any treatment. In roughly 6 hyperthyroidism patients, the T-cell repertoire of thyroid tissue was compared with the T-cell repertoire of blood. TCR beta repertoire signatures were used to distinguish Graves' ophthalmopathy from Graves' hyperthyroidism and to predict progression to ophthalmopathy. In total, 135 blood samples were TCR-sequenced: around 42 ophthalmopathy, 75 hyperthyroidism and some 17 hyperthyroidism-to-ophthalmopathy patients. The roughly 90 discovery patients were divided at random into training and test sets in a 7:3 ratio. The independent validation cohort included approximately 19 hyperthyroidism patients plus 17 patients who later progressed from hyperthyroidism to ophthalmopathy. Once sampling was done, hyperthyroidism patients were given methimazole at a starting dose of 30 mg daily, while ophthalmopathy patients were given high-dose intravenous methylprednisolone. To explore V-J signatures distinguishing ophthalmopathy from hyperthyroidism, a discovery set of about 99 patients (roughly 42 ophthalmopathy, over 55 stable hyperthyroidism) was enrolled.

A patient counted as having stable hyperthyroidism if there was no progression to ophthalmopathy within 18 months of follow-up. Hyperthyroidism patients were newly diagnosed, were aged 18 to 65 years, and had a disease duration under 2 months. Anyone with other autoimmune diseases, uncontrolled infections, pregnancy or lactation was excluded from the study. Clinical symptoms, serum thyroxine, TRAb, thyroid ultrasound and orbital computed tomography were used for diagnosis. PBMCs were isolated from approximately 10 ml of fresh peripheral blood by Ficoll-Paque density gradient centrifugation. Trizol reagent was used to extract the total RNA, and its quality was then checked on an Agilent 2100 Bioanalyzer. Here is what the overall study found, with its caveats: In validation, the model predicted ophthalmopathy progression with about 64% sensitivity and roughly 78% specificity; some 13 predicted patients were CT-confirmed with GO in a median of around 6 months. Ophthalmopathy was separated from stable hyperthyroidism by the 13-signature model with around 88% sensitivity and approximately 84% specificity in cross-validation and with 80%/75% in the test set. No statistical method was used to predetermine the sample size, and group allocation was not hidden from the investigators. Among expanded thyroid clonotypes with frequency above 0.001, most also showed up in blood, which suggests that blood repertoires may reflect the thyroid immune response.

Counted from cysteine to phenylalanine, this CDR3 has 13 amino acids. Only the CDR3 portion is preserved as DNA: 39 bases, with reading frame beginning at the first base. V was cut back by 4 bases and J by 4 bases, leaving a gap of 13 bases between them. The germline V gene (reference sequence) supplies CDR1 DFQATT and CDR2 SNEGSKA. For repertoire sequencing, TCR beta CDR3 regions were amplified from RNA transcripts. The first round was an RT-PCR using HTBI primers with the Qiagen OneStep RT-PCR kit, and this first round was followed by a second-round multiplex PCR, then size selection and purification. Libraries were sequenced on an Illumina HiSeq2000 using paired-end 100 bp reads. On the study's bioinformatics: Reads were processed with SOAPnuke, discarding reads with adapters, uncalled bases, mean Phred below 15, or no exact constant-primer or identifier match. COPE v1.2.5 was used to merge high-quality paired reads. Clonotypes were defined as unique nucleotide sequences and were aligned to IMGT TRB V, D and J references using MiTCR v1.1. The analysis was limited to V-J combinations with a frequency above 0.0001, which together covered approximately 99% of repertoires. For each V-J combination, a TCR clonal expansion and chaos score was defined as the ratio of F50 clonal expansion to chaos observed in the TCRdist matrix. Welch's t-statistics and random forest were used to narrow the features down to more than 10 V-J combinations, which were then fed into a naive Bayes classifier. The Morisita-Horn index was used to measure how similar the thyroid and blood repertoires were. TCRdb reprocessed the public reads (quality trimming at Q25 with fastp, clone calling with MiXCR) and kept in-frame beta chains. Rows with a matching CDR3 protein are joined into one entry that keeps the most common DNA and genes. Here the V and J calls rest on TCRdb's processing, not on the authors' analysis. Present in this sample are just over 600,000 distinct CDR3 sequences, about a fifth of which were seen just once. The top ten clonotypes cover more than 5.5% of the sample.

The table lists this clonotype with many counts. The antigen it binds to is not known. There are no base qualities to consult, and no much larger clone falls within one base. This chain joins TRBV20-1 to TRBJ1-2; the D gene is perhaps TRBD1, from 5 matching bases. Sequenced material: peripheral blood. This TCR came from a woman in her late teens or twenties with stable Graves' hyperthyroidism. Some clones in this sample may be carry-over from other donors' samples. Donor details come from another sample of the same person, matched by shared clones. The DNA sequence reads TGCAGTGCTACGTTAACCGGGACCTATGGCTACACCTTC. This codes for CSATLTGTYGYTF.